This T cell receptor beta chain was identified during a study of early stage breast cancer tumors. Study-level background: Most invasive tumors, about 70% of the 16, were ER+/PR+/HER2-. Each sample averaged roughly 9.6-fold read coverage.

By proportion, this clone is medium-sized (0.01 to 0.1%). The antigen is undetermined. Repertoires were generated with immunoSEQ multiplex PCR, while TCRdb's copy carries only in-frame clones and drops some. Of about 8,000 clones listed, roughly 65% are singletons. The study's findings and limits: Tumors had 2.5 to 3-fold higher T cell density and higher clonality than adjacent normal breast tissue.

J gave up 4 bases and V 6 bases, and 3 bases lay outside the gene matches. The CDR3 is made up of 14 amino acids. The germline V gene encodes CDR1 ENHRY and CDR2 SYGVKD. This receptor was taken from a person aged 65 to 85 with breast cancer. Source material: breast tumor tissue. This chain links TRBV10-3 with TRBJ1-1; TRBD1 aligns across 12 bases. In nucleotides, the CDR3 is TGTGCCATCAGGGGACAGGGGGCCGTCACTGAAGCTTTCTTT. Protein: CAIRGQGAVTEAFF.